This T cell receptor (beta chain) came from a study of Ad26.COV2.S vaccination and SARS-CoV-2 variants. About the study: Donor participated within the Ad26.COV2.S arm of the COV1001 trial. Participants got Ad26.COV2.S intramuscularly, once or twice 56 days apart.

The CDR3 is 14 amino acids. The germline CDR1 and CDR2 sequences are SQVTM and ANQGSEA. Trimming took 7 bases from V and 7 from J; bases not matched to a gene: 15. This clone occurred once. Its antigen is as yet unknown. Treatment here: 15 to 20 received Ad26.COV2.S at low or high dose, single or two shots; about 5 received placebo; per-sample allocation not given. Sampling was done on day 63 after the first vaccine or placebo injection. Broader study findings: Relative to placebo recipients, vaccine recipients exhibited elevated spike-specific TCR breadth. Breadth, reportedly substantial, characterized the spike-specific CD8+ and CD4+ T cell responses after vaccination.

Clones were sequenced by immunoSEQ multiplex PCR, and TCRdb holds only the in-frame ones, with some missing. The table lists about 420,000 clones, over 75% of them singletons. The V call is TRBV29-1, the J call TRBJ2-5, with 7 positions matching TRBD2. Sequenced material: peripheral blood, taken in a trial of Ad26.COV2.S vaccine versus placebo. This TCR derives from a person aged 18-60 years who received the Ad26.COV2.S COVID-19 vaccine or a placebo. The CDR3 reads CSAIGGDRGGTQYF. CDR3 bases: TGCAGCGCAATCGGCGGGGACCGCGGGGGGACCCAGTACTTC.